Shown below are 31 T cell receptor beta chains from a single sample sequenced in a study of molecular identifiers for immune sequencing clone quantification. TCRdb passed the PCR reads through MiXCR, listing each CDR3 protein once. The data hold 300,000 to 350,000 distinct CDR3 sequences, with about 22% observed a single time. Sequenced: naive CD8+ T cells from blood, with Jurkat cell RNA spiked in. The subset was: FACS-sorted CD8+CD4-CCR7+CD45RA+ naive T cells. These receptors were obtained from a human donor in good health. Some libraries in this study had Jurkat cell RNA spiked in.

For this clonotype: Since a much larger clone is just one base distant, this may be a read error. The rearrangement links TRBV5-1 to TRBJ1-1; TRBD1 aligns across 7 bases. Germline V lookup: CDR1 SGHRS, CDR2 YFSETQ. There are 17 residues in the CDR3. The DNA of the CDR3 is TGCACCAGCAGCTTGGTACCCAGGGGGAGTGGAGACACTGAAGCTTTCTTT. Protein: CTSSLVPRGSGDTEAFF.

This clonotype appeared many times. This chain uses TRBV6-1 with TRBJ1-5; the D is unclear. The germline V and J ends were trimmed by 4 bases and 0 bases, with 10 bases remaining between them. CDR3 size: 15 residues. Germline V gives CDR1 MNHNS, CDR2 SASEGT. This CDR3 reads CASSVAEYSNQPQHF. As DNA, the CDR3 is TGTGCCAGCAGTGTCGCGGAATATAGCAATCAGCCCCAGCATTTT.

There are many counts of this clonotype. As DNA, the CDR3 is TGCAGCGTTGAAGATGGGGGGGGGCTTGGGGCCAACGTCCTGACTTTC. Residues: CSVEDGGGLGANVLTF. The chain carries TRBV29-1 and TRBJ2-6, with D possibly matching TRBD2 (7 bases). V was cut by 0 bases and J by 3 bases, with 12 bases left in between. The CDR3 runs to 16 residues. From germline, CDR1 is SQVTM and CDR2 ANQGSEA.

Turning to this clonotype: This may be a read error: a much more frequent sequence differs by one nucleotide. The rearrangement joins TRBV19 to TRBJ1-1; TRBD1 is a possible D gene (6 bases). The V end lost 5 bases, the J end lost 1 base, and 14 bases lay between the germline ends. The CDR3 spans 15 residues. Per the germline V gene, CDR1 is LNHDA and CDR2 is SQIVND (reference sequence). The CDR3 DNA is TGTGCCAGTAGTGTATCCACCAGGGGGAACACTGAAGCTTTCTTT. Its protein product is CASSVSTRGNTEAFF.

With respect to this clonotype: This may arise from a read error, as a much more abundant clone is one base away. The chain links TRBV20-1 to TRBJ2-2, with a possible D match to TRBD2 (6 bases). Germline assignment: CDR1 DFQATT and CDR2 SNEGSKA (reference sequence). The CDR3 is made up of 15 amino acids. The germline V and J ends were trimmed by 2 bases and 0 bases, with 10 bases remaining between them. DNA for the CDR3: TGCAGTGCTAGACGCGGGGCACCGAACACCGGGGAGCTGTTTTTT. It is translated as CSARRGAPNTGELFF.

The rearrangement links TRBV13 to TRBJ1-3; D not certain. CDR1 and CDR2 (germline): PRHDT, FYEKMQ (reference sequence). V dropped 5 bases and J dropped 2 bases, with 13 bases sitting between them. This CDR3 region has 15 residues. Here the CDR3 reads CASSLGGSPGNTIYF. The CDR3 DNA reads TGTGCCAGCAGCCTTGGAGGGAGCCCTGGAAACACCATATATTTT.

This clonotype has only a few counts. The chain has TRBV11-2 and TRBJ2-1; TRBD2 is a possible D gene (6 bases). V lost 0 bases to trimming and J lost 0 bases, with 12 bases between them. This CDR3 has 17 amino acids. The germline CDR1 and CDR2 sequences are SGHAT and FQNNGV. The CDR3 bases are TGTGCCAGCAGCTTAGATCGGCCCGGGGGCTCCTACAATGAGCAGTTCTTC. Protein: CASSLDRPGGSYNEQFF.

The V call is TRBV6-1, the J call TRBJ2-3; TRBD2 matches 7 bases. Germline trimming cut 8 bases from V and 0 bases from J; bases unmatched to any gene: 11. Germline loops: CDR1 MNHNS, CDR2 SASEGT. The CDR3 extends over 16 amino acids. The CDR3 region has the DNA TGTGCCAGCGGTTCTTGGCCTAGCGGAAGCACAGATACGCAGTATTTT. Protein sequence: CASGSWPSGSTDTQYF.

As regards this clonotype: This sequence may be a read error, since a much larger clone differs from it by one base. The J gene is TRBJ1-5, the V gene TRBV6-2 or TRBV6-3; D remains unclear. This CDR3 spans 12 amino acids. Germline V gene lookup returns CDR1 MNHEY and CDR2 SVGEGT. CDR3 coding DNA: TGTGTCAGCAGCCCCCTTTCTGGGGACCAGCATTTT. Its translation: CVSSPLSGDQHF.

In this sample, this clonotype turned up many times. The V gene is TRBV7-2, the J gene TRBJ2-1; 7 bases are a match to TRBD1. Germline values: CDR1 SGHTA, CDR2 FQGNSA. V was pared by 1 base and J by 2 bases, with 5 bases of the junction left unmatched. The CDR3 runs to 16 residues. The CDR3 region has the DNA TGTGCCAGCAGCTTAGAAAACAGGGGACCCTACAATGAGCAGTTCTTC. Translated, it gives CASSLENRGPYNEQFF.

This sequence joins TRBV29-1 and TRBJ2-6; no clear D gene. The V end lost 4 bases, the J end lost 3 bases, and 19 bases lay between the germline ends. The CDR3 has 17 amino acids. The germline V gene encodes CDR1 SQVTM and CDR2 ANQGSEA. CDR3: CSVAQYIPAFGANVLTF. The CDR3 bases are TGCAGCGTTGCGCAGTACATACCGGCGTTTGGGGCCAACGTCCTGACTTTC.

Ten or more counts support this clonotype. V and J are TRBV12-5 and TRBJ2-2; D is unclear. This CDR3 contains 14 residues. V was clipped by 1 base and J by 1 base, with 4 bases between them. Germline V CDR1 and CDR2: LGHNT, FRNRAP. CDR3 sequence reads: CASGLGQNTGELFF. The CDR3 coding sequence is TGTGCTAGTGGTTTGGGGCAGAACACCGGGGAGCTGTTTTTT. Supplemented by reference TRBV12-5 and TRBJ2-2, the full variable domain reads DARVTQTPRHKVTEMGQEVTMRCQPILGHNTVFWYRQTMMQGLELLAYFRNRAPLDDSGMPKDRFSAEMPDATLATLKIQPSEPRDSAVYFCASGLGQNTGELFFGEGSRLTVL.

This clonotype was picked up many times. This rearrangement joins TRBV4-3 to TRBJ2-5, with TRBD1 matching 10 bases. Unmatched junction bases numbered 4, after V lost 1 base and J lost 5 bases. Germline assignment: CDR1 LGHNA and CDR2 YSLEER. The CDR3 length is 15 residues. The CDR3 nucleotides read TGCGCCAGCAGCCAAGGACAGGGGGCTCAGGAGACCCAGTACTTC. Translation gives CASSQGQGAQETQYF.

The table lists this clonotype with many counts. V and J are TRBV29-1 and TRBJ2-5; possibly TRBD2 for D (6 bases). CDR3 size: 14 residues. V was pared by 2 bases and J by 7 bases, with 17 bases between. Germline values: CDR1 SQVTM, CDR2 ANQGSEA. CDR3 bases: TGCAGCGTTGAAAACCGGGACTTCCAGCGGACCCAGTACTTC. Amino acids: CSVENRDFQRTQYF.

This clonotype was picked up many times. The chain is built from TRBV14 and TRBJ2-7; 7 bases fit TRBD1. V gave up 4 bases and J gave up 2 bases; unmatched junction bases: 5. The CDR3 sequence is 14 residues long. Germline CDR1 reads SGHDN; CDR2 reads FVKESK. CDR3 in amino acids: CASSPRGSPYEQYF. DNA of the CDR3: TGTGCCAGCAGCCCCAGGGGGAGTCCCTACGAGCAGTACTTC. Full variable domain (rest looked up from reference TRBV14 and TRBJ2-7): EAGVTQFPSHSVIEKGQTVTLRCDPISGHDNLYWYRRVMGKEIKFLLHFVKESKQDESGMPNNRFLAERTGGTYSTLKVQPAELEDSGVYFCASSPRGSPYEQYFGPGTRLTVT.

With regard to this clonotype: Relative to the germline gene, one junction end is altered; a read error may explain this. This rearrangement joins TRBV7-9 to TRBJ2-7; the D is unclear. Looked up from germline, CDR1 is SEHNR and CDR2 is FQNEAQ (reference sequence). The length of the CDR3 is 12 residues. The CDR3 is CTSSLGSYEQYF. CDR3 nucleotides: TGTACCAGCAGCTTAGGCAGCTACGAGCAGTACTTC.

This clonotype was recorded a few times. CDR3 loop: CASSSGRGLIYEQYF. CDR3 DNA: TGTGCCAGCAGCTCCGGCAGGGGGCTTATCTACGAGCAGTACTTC. The V and J genes are TRBV11-2 and TRBJ2-7; 8 positions agree with TRBD1. Per the germline V gene, CDR1 is SGHAT and CDR2 is FQNNGV. This CDR3 contains 15 residues. J lost 3 bases, V lost 4 bases, and 8 bases had no gene match.

On this clonotype: This may be a read error, as it is one base from a much larger clone. This chain uses TRBV12-3 or TRBV12-4 with TRBJ2-5, with 8 bases that match TRBD1. The CDR3 length is 14 residues. The DNA of the CDR3 is TGTGCCGGCAGCCTAGACAGGGGTAAAAAGACCCAGTACTTC. It translates to CAGSLDRGKKTQYF.

This clonotype appeared a few times. The V gene is TRBV6-2 or TRBV6-3, the J gene TRBJ2-3; 11 bases agree with TRBD2. Germline-derived CDR1 and CDR2 are MNHEY and SVGEGT. This CDR3 contains 16 residues. V shed 0 bases, J shed 6 bases, and the junction held 5 bases outside the gene matches. For the CDR3, the DNA is TGTGCCAGCAGTTACTCTATAGCGGGAGGGCCCGATACGCAGTATTTT. It yields the protein CASSYSIAGGPDTQYF.

The rearrangement uses TRBV6-5 and TRBJ2-7, with a tentative D call TRBD2 (5 bases). Deletions cut 4 bases from V and 0 bases from J, with 13 bases between. This CDR3 has 15 amino acids. The germline gives CDR1 MNHEY, CDR2 SVGAGI. CDR3 sequence reads: CASSLAGPSSYEQYF. The CDR3 bases are TGTGCCAGCAGTTTGGCGGGCCCTAGCTCCTACGAGCAGTACTTC.

The sample holds many counts of this clonotype. DNA for the CDR3: TGTGCCAGCAGTTCTGCCTTCGGACTAGCTGATGAGCAGTTCTTC. Amino acid sequence: CASSSAFGLADEQFF. The V call is TRBV12-3 or TRBV12-4, the J call TRBJ2-1; 8 nucleotides line up with TRBD2. V lost 4 bases to trimming and J lost 8 bases; unmatched junction nucleotides: 10. This CDR3 has 15 amino acids.

This clonotype was detected ten times or more. This sequence joins TRBV12-3 or TRBV12-4 and TRBJ2-7, with 7 bases lining up with TRBD1. This CDR3 has 14 residues. V gave up 7 bases and J gave up 5 bases; unmatched junction bases: 11. The CDR3: CASTRTGLVDEQYF. The CDR3 DNA reads as TGTGCCAGCACCCGGACAGGTTTGGTGGACGAGCAGTACTTC.

This clonotype was picked up many times. The chain joins TRBV20-1 to TRBJ2-7; no firm D call. The germline gives CDR1 DFQATT, CDR2 SNEGSKA (reference sequence). V was trimmed by 8 bases and J by 0 bases, leaving 14 bases between them. The CDR3 loop spans 13 amino acids. CDR3 nucleotide sequence: TGCAGTAACCAACCCGAAGGCTCCTACGAGCAGTACTTC. Protein product: CSNQPEGSYEQYF.

This clonotype came up a few times. The chain combines TRBV4-1 with TRBJ2-5, with D tentatively TRBD1 (6 bases). CDR1 is MGHRA, CDR2 YSYEKL, per germline. The ends were cut back, 1 base at V and 5 bases at J, with 11 bases in the middle. The CDR3 runs 14 residues. The chain's CDR3 is CASSQGQGKETQYF. CDR3 nucleotides: TGCGCCAGCAGCCAAGGGCAGGGGAAGGAGACCCAGTACTTC.

The sample holds many counts of this clonotype. The CDR3 protein is CASSKRTRGDTQYF. The CDR3 nucleotides read TGTGCCAGCAGCAAAAGGACCCGCGGGGATACGCAGTATTTT. This chain connects TRBV28 to TRBJ2-3; D might be TRBD2 (5 bases). Looked up from germline, CDR1 is MDHEN and CDR2 is SYDVKM. Between the trimmed V and J ends, which lost 6 bases and 6 bases, there was a span of 16 bases. CDR3 length: 14 amino acids.

This clonotype was counted a single time. A much larger clonotype is one base distant, so this may be a read error. V and J are TRBV28 and TRBJ2-7, with 7 nucleotides matching TRBD2. The CDR3 has 15 amino acids. Germline CDR1 MDHEN, CDR2 SYDVKM. As DNA, the CDR3 is TGTGCCAGCAGTCCGACTTGGGACTACTCCTACGAGCAGTCCTTC. Protein sequence: CASSPTWDYSYEQSF.

Ten or more counts support this clonotype. CDR3 region: CASSQAGAGANVLTF. DNA of the CDR3: TGTGCCAGCAGCCAAGCAGGGGCTGGGGCCAACGTCCTGACTTTC. This sequence joins TRBV14 and TRBJ2-6; maybe TRBD1 (6 bases). The CDR3 is 15 amino acids. Germline-derived CDR1 and CDR2 are SGHDN and FVKESK. V dropped 1 base and J dropped 2 bases, with 6 bases sitting between them. The full variable domain, its missing parts supplied by reference TRBV14 and TRBJ2-6, is EAGVTQFPSHSVIEKGQTVTLRCDPISGHDNLYWYRRVMGKEIKFLLHFVKESKQDESGMPNNRFLAERTGGTYSTLKVQPAELEDSGVYFCASSQAGAGANVLTFGAGSRLTVL.

The chain uses TRBV27 and TRBJ2-2; 11 nucleotides agree with TRBD2. Germline CDR1 and CDR2: MNHEY and SMNVEV (reference sequence). V was pared by 0 bases and J by 6 bases, with 6 bases of the junction left unmatched. The CDR3 totals 17 residues. CDR3 sequence (DNA): TGTGCCAGCAGTTTATCGTTACTAGCGGGAGAGGCCGGGGAGCTGTTTTTT. It is translated as CASSLSLLAGEAGELFF.

A word on this clonotype: At one boundary the junction diverges from the germline segment, which might be a read error. The chain recombines TRBV29-1 with TRBJ2-3; 10 bases fit TRBD2. Per the germline V gene, CDR1 is SQVTM and CDR2 is ANQGSEA. The CDR3 is 16 residues long. CDR3 region: CSVDGPSGSPTGTQYF. The CDR3 DNA sequence: TGCAGCGTTGATGGGCCTAGCGGGAGTCCCACAGGTACGCAGTATTTT.

As regards this clonotype: A much larger clone is a single base away; this may be a read error. The V gene is TRBV21-1, the J gene TRBJ2-2; TRBD2, the D gene given by the table, was not confirmed from the DNA. TRBV21-1 is classified as a pseudogene. The CDR3 consists of 17 residues. In DNA, the CDR3 is TGTGCCAGCAGCAAAATTGGGATAGCGGAGAACACCGGGGAGCTGTTTTTT. It encodes CASSKIGIAENTGELFF.

Only a few counts were recorded for this clonotype. The chain uses TRBV7-9 and TRBJ2-7; D might be TRBD1 (6 bases). CDR3 length equals 16 residues. Per germline, CDR1 SEHNR and CDR2 FQNEAQ (reference sequence). Trimming took off 5 bases at V and 0 bases at J, with 17 bases between the two ends. CDR3: CASSATGTPDSYEQYF. CDR3 in DNA: TGTGCCAGCAGCGCGACCGGGACACCCGACTCCTACGAGCAGTACTTC. The variable domain in full, completed from reference TRBV7-9 and TRBJ2-7, reads DTGVSQNPRHKITKRGQNVTFRCDPISEHNRLYWYRQTLGQGPEFLTYFQNEAQLEKSRLLSDRFSAERPKGSFSTLEIQRTEQGDSAMYLCASSATGTPDSYEQYFGPGTRLTVT.